These 20 T cell receptor beta chains were sequenced from one sample in a study of blood T cell repertoires in COVID-19. The method was immunoSEQ multiplex PCR; TCRdb's version includes in-frame clones alone and lacks a portion of them. The sample lists approximately 300,000 clones, nearly 90% occurring once. Sequencing used PBMCs or T cells enriched from blood (not recorded which). These receptor sequences come from a young woman with acute COVID-19.

The rearrangement uses TRBV10-3 and TRBJ2-2, with a tentative D call TRBD2 (5 bases). The CDR3 spans 13 residues. V shed 3 bases and J shed 6 bases, with 8 bases lying between them. Germline V CDR1 and CDR2: ENHRY, SYGVKD. CDR3 nucleotides: TGTGCCATCAGTGAACTAGATCCCGGGGAGCTGTTTTTT. The encoded protein is CAISELDPGELFF.

The chain employs TRBV27 and TRBJ1-6; 8 nucleotides agree with TRBD1. The CDR3 contains 14 residues. Looked up from germline, CDR1 is MNHEY and CDR2 is SMNVEV (reference sequence). V lost 5 bases, J lost 14 bases, and 11 bases stayed unmatched. CDR3 region: CASSKDRDVNSLHF. The CDR3 DNA reads as TGTGCCAGCAGTAAGGACAGGGATGTGAATTCCCTCCACTTT.

This chain connects TRBV4-2 to TRBJ1-1; 9 nucleotides match TRBD1. The CDR3 has 15 amino acids. Per germline, CDR1 LGHNA and CDR2 YNFKEQ. Unmatched junction bases numbered 6, after V lost 4 bases and J lost 3 bases. The CDR3 bases are TGTGCCAGCAGCCTAGGGGACAGGGCGGACACTGAAGCTTTCTTT. Translated: CASSLGDRADTEAFF.

There are a few counts of this clone. This rearrangement joins TRBV4-2 to TRBJ2-2; 8 bases are a match to TRBD2. The CDR3 has 15 residues. J gave up 8 bases and V 0 bases, and 5 bases lay outside the gene matches. Germline CDR1 is LGHNA and CDR2 is YNFKEQ. The CDR3 DNA reads TGTGCCAGCAGCCAAGACGTAGCGGGAACTGGGGAGCTGTTTTTT. The encoded protein is CASSQDVAGTGELFF.

About this clone itself: This same CDR3 is encoded by further DNA sequences in the sample. V is TRBV28 and J is TRBJ1-5, with 8 bases lining up with TRBD1. Losses at the gene ends were 4 bases for V and 5 bases for J; bases not matched to a gene: 4. Germline V lookup: CDR1 MDHEN, CDR2 SYDVKM. The CDR3 sequence is 14 residues long. CDR3 coding DNA: TGTGCCAGCAGTTCCGGACAGGGTGATCAGCCCCAGCATTTT. It yields the protein CASSSGQGDQPQHF.

The V call is TRBV7-9, the J call TRBJ2-1, with D maybe TRBD2 (5 bases). CDR3 length equals 12 residues. Germline lookup yields CDR1 SEHNR and CDR2 FQNEAQ (reference sequence). Trimming shortened V by 5 bases and J by 9 bases, and 11 bases separated the two germline ends. This CDR3 is CASSKPGIEQFF. In DNA form, the CDR3 reads TGTGCCAGCAGCAAACCGGGGATTGAGCAGTTCTTC.

This chain links TRBV11-2 with TRBJ2-1, with D possibly TRBD2 on 6 matching bases. V gave up 1 base and J gave up 4 bases, with 14 bases separating them. Per germline, CDR1 SGHAT and CDR2 FQNNGV. The CDR3 consists of 16 residues. The CDR3: CASSLVSRGAYNEQFF. DNA of the CDR3: TGTGCCAGCAGCTTAGTGTCCCGCGGGGCGTACAATGAGCAGTTCTTC.

The CDR3 protein is CASSQAGGPGEQFF. The CDR3 DNA reads TGTGCCAGCAGCCAAGCGGGAGGGCCGGGGGAGCAGTTCTTC. The rearrangement links TRBV3-1 (or the pseudogene TRBV3-2) to TRBJ2-1; 8 bases agree with TRBD2. The CDR3 length is 14 residues. CDR1 and CDR2 from the germline V gene are LGHDT and YNNKEL (reference sequence). The V and J ends lost 1 base and 10 bases, in that order; junction bases with no gene match: 6.

This clone was seen only a few times. The V gene is TRBV24-1, the J gene TRBJ1-1; 8 bases align to TRBD1. The germline gives CDR1 KGHDR, CDR2 SFDVKD. The CDR3 is 14 residues long. V lost 3 bases and J lost 7; bases outside the gene matches: 6. CDR3 protein: CATSDPGQGYEAFF. In nucleotides, the CDR3 is TGTGCCACCAGTGATCCCGGACAGGGTTATGAAGCTTTCTTT.

With regard to this clone: This specimen includes other DNA sequences encoding the same CDR3. The chain is built from TRBV7-9 and TRBJ1-5, with D perhaps matching TRBD1 (6 bases). Germline V gene lookup returns CDR1 SEHNR and CDR2 FQNEAQ (reference sequence). This CDR3 has 13 amino acids. The V gene lost 4 bases and the J gene lost 5 bases, with 9 bases spanning the gap. CDR3 in amino acids: CASSSAGDQPQHF. CDR3 nucleotides: TGTGCCAGCAGCTCCGCAGGGGATCAGCCCCAGCATTTT.

This sequence joins TRBV6-5 and TRBJ1-2; tentatively, D is TRBD1 (5 bases). The V end was cut by 9 bases, the J end by 2 bases, with 10 bases between. Germline lookup yields CDR1 MNHEY and CDR2 SVGAGI. The CDR3 runs to 12 residues. CDR3 residues: CASLDSNYGYTF. The CDR3 DNA reads TGTGCCAGTCTCGACAGCAACTATGGCTACACCTTC.

V and J are TRBV11-1 and TRBJ1-2, with 7 positions matching TRBD1. J was trimmed by 8 bases and V by 5 bases; bases with no gene match: 8. From germline, CDR1 is SGHAT and CDR2 FQDESV (reference sequence). This CDR3 has 13 residues. Written as DNA, the CDR3 is TGTGCCAGCAGCGCCGGGACAGCACGGGGCTACACCTTC. Protein product: CASSAGTARGYTF.

This clone has just one count. The chain couples TRBV24-1 to TRBJ2-1, with D tentatively TRBD1 (6 bases). V gave up 7 bases and J gave up 0 bases, with 9 bases separating them. CDR3 length equals 14 residues. Germline V CDR1 and CDR2: KGHDR, SFDVKD. In DNA, the CDR3 is TGTGCCACCAGAACAGGGAGCTCCTACAATGAGCAGTTCTTC. It codes for CATRTGSSYNEQFF.

The CDR3: CASSLQGPNEKLFF. The CDR3 DNA follows: TGTGCCAGCAGCTTACAGGGGCCTAATGAAAAACTGTTTTTT. The chain has TRBV11-2 and TRBJ1-4, with D possibly TRBD1 on 6 matching bases. The CDR3 contains 14 residues. Germline assignment: CDR1 SGHAT and CDR2 FQNNGV. V was cut by 2 bases and J by 3 bases, with 7 bases left in between.

The CDR3 coding sequence is TGTGCCAGCAGTTCACTAGCGGGGGGGAGCACAGATACGCAGTATTTT. Protein product: CASSSLAGGSTDTQYF. J is TRBJ2-3 and V is TRBV27; 13 positions agree with TRBD2. This CDR3 has 16 amino acids. The germline gives CDR1 MNHEY, CDR2 SMNVEV (reference sequence). With 4 bases clipped from V and 0 bases from J, the junction kept 1 base outside the gene matches.

This chain connects TRBV12-3 or TRBV12-4 to TRBJ1-1, with a possible D match to TRBD1 (6 bases). V gave up 7 bases and J gave up 8 bases, with 14 bases separating them. This CDR3 has 12 amino acids. CDR3 DNA: TGTGCCAGCAAAACTAAAGGGGGAGAAGCTTTCTTT. This codes for CASKTKGGEAFF.

The CDR3 DNA is TGTGCCAGTAGTATGCGGGGGAACTATGGCTACACCTTC. Its protein product is CASSMRGNYGYTF. The chain combines TRBV19 with TRBJ1-2; a possible D gene is TRBD1 (5 bases). CDR3 length: 13 amino acids. Germline V gene data show CDR1 as LNHDA and CDR2 as SQIVND (reference sequence). V lost 3 bases and J lost 2, with 7 bases in between. The variable domain in full, with the rest retrieved from reference TRBV19 and TRBJ1-2, is DGGITQSPKYLFRKEGQNVTLSCEQNLNHDAMYWYRQDPGQGLRLIYYSQIVNDFQKGDIAEGYSVSREKKESFPLTVTSAQKNPTAFYLCASSMRGNYGYTFGSGTRLTVV.

The chain uses TRBV3-1 (or the pseudogene TRBV3-2) and TRBJ2-3, with 9 bases lining up with TRBD2. J was trimmed by 4 bases and V by 0 bases; bases with no gene match: 5. The CDR3 runs to 16 residues. Per germline, CDR1 LGHDT and CDR2 YNNKEL (reference sequence). In DNA, the CDR3 is TGTGCCAGCAGCCAAGAGCTAGCGGGATCTTCAGATACGCAGTATTTT. Amino acids: CASSQELAGSSDTQYF.

The chain employs TRBV7-2 and TRBJ2-1, with 14 bases that match TRBD2. CDR1 is SGHTA and CDR2 is FQGNSA in the germline V gene. The CDR3 has 14 residues. The junction had 2 bases not matched to a gene; V was cut back by 3 bases and J by 10 bases. The CDR3 DNA is TGTGCCAGCAGCTTCGGACTAGCGGGAGGAGAGCAGTTCTTC. Its translation is CASSFGLAGGEQFF.

The rearrangement uses TRBV10-3 and TRBJ1-2, with a possible D match to TRBD1 (5 bases). This CDR3 has 12 amino acids. V was clipped by 2 bases and J by 8 bases, with 9 bases between them. The V gene's germline CDR1 is ENHRY and CDR2 SYGVKD. CDR3 in amino acids: CAISEAEGGYTF. CDR3 nucleotide sequence: TGTGCCATCAGTGAGGCGGAGGGGGGCTACACCTTC.